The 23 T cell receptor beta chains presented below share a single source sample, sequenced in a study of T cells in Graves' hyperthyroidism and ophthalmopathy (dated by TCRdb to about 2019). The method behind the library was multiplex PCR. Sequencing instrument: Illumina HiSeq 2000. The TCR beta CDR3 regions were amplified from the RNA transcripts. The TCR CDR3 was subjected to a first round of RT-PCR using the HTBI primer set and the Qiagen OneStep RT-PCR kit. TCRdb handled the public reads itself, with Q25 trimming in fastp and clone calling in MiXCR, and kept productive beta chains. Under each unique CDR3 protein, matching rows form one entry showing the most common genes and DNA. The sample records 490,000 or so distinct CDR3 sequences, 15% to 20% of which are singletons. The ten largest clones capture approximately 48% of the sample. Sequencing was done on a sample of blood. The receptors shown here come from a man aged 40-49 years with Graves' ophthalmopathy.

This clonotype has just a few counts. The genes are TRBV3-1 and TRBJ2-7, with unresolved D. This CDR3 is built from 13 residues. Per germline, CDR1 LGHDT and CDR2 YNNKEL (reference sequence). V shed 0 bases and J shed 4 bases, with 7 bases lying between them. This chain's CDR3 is CASSQDLSYEQYF. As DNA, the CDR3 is TGTGCCAGCAGCCAAGATCTGTCGTACGAGCAGTACTTC.

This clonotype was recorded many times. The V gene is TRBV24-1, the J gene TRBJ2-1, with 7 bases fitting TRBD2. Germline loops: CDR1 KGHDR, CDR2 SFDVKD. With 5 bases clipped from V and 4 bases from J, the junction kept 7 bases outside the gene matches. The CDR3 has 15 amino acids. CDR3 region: CATSAPRESYNEQFF. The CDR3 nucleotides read TGTGCCACCAGTGCCCCGCGGGAGAGTTACAATGAGCAGTTCTTC.

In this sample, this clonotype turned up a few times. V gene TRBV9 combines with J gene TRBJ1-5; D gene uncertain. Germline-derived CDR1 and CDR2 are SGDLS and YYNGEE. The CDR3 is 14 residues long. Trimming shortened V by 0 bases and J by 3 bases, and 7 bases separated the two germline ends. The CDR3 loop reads CASSVGAVNQPQHF. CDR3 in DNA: TGTGCCAGCAGCGTAGGGGCAGTCAATCAGCCCCAGCATTTT.

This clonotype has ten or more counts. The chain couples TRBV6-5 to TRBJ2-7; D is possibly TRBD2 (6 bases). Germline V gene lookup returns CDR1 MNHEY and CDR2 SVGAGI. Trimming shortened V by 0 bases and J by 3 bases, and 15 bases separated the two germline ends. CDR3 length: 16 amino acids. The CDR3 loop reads CASSYSRRVGDYEQYF. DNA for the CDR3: TGTGCCAGCAGTTACTCTCGGAGGGTTGGGGACTACGAGCAGTACTTC.

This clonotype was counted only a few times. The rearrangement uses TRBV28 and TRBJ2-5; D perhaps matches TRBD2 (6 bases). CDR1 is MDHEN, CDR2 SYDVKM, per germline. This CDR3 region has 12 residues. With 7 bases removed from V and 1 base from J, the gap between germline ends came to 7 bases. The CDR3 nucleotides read TGTGCCAGCACGGGACTCCAAGAGACCCAGTACTTC. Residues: CASTGLQETQYF. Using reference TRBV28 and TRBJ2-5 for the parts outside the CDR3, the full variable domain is DVKVTQSSRYLVKRTGEKVFLECVQDMDHENMFWYRQDPGLGLRLIYFSYDVKMKEKGDIPEGYSVSREKKERFSLILESASTNQTSMYLCASTGLQETQYFGPGTRLLVL.

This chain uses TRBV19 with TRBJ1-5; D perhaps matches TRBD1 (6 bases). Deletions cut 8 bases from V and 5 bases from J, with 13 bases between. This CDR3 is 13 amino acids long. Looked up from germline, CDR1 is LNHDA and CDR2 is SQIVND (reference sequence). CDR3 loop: CASGTGGYQPQHF. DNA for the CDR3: TGTGCCAGTGGGACGGGGGGCTATCAGCCCCAGCATTTT.

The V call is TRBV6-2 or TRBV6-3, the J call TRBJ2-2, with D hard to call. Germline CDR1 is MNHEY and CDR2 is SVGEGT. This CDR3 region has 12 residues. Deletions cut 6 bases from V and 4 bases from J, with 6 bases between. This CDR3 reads CASSYPTGELFF. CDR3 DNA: TGTGCCAGCAGCTATCCCACCGGGGAGCTGTTTTTT.

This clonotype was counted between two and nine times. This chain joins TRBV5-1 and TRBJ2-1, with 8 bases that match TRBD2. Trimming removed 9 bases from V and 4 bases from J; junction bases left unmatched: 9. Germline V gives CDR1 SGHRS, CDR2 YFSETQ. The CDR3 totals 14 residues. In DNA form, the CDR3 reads TGCGCCACCCGGGAGGGGAAGGATTACAATGAGCAGTTCTTC. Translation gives CATREGKDYNEQFF. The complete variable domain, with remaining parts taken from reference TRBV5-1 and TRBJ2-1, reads KAGVTQTPRYLIKTRGQQVTLSCSPISGHRSVSWYQQTPGQGLQFLFEYFSETQRNKGNFPGRFSGRQFSNSRSEMNVSTLELGDSALYLCATREGKDYNEQFFGPGTRLTVL.

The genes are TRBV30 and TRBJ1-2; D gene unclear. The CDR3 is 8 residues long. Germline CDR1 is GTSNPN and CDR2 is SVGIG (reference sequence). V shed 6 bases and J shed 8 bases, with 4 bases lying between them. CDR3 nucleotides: TGTGCCTGCCGCGGCTACACCTTC. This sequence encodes CACRGYTF.

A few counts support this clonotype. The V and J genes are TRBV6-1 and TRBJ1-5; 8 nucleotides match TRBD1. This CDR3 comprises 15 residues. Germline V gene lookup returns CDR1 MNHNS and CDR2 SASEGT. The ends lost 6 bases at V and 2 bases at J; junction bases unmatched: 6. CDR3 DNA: TGTGCCAGCAGCCGATCGGACAGGGGCAATCAGCCCCAGCATTTT. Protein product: CASSRSDRGNQPQHF.

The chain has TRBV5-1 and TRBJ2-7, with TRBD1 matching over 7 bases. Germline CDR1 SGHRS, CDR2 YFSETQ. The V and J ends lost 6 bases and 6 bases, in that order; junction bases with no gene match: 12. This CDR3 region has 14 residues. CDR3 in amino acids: CASTQTGANSEQYF. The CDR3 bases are TGCGCCAGCACCCAAACAGGGGCTAATTCCGAGCAGTACTTC. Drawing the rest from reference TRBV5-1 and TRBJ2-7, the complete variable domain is KAGVTQTPRYLIKTRGQQVTLSCSPISGHRSVSWYQQTPGQGLQFLFEYFSETQRNKGNFPGRFSGRQFSNSRSEMNVSTLELGDSALYLCASTQTGANSEQYFGPGTRLTVT.

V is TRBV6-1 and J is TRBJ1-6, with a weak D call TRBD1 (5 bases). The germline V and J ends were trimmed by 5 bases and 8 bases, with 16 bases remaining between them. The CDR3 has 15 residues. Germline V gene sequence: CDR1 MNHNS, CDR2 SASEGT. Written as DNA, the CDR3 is TGTGCCAGCAGTTTCATTACAGTAGGGGATTCACCCCTCCACTTT. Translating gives CASSFITVGDSPLHF.

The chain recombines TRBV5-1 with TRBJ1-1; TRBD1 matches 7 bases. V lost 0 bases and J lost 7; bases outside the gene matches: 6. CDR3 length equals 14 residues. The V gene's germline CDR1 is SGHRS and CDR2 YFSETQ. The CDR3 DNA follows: TGCGCCAGCAGCTTGGCCGGACAGGTAAATGAAGCTTTCTTT. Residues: CASSLAGQVNEAFF.

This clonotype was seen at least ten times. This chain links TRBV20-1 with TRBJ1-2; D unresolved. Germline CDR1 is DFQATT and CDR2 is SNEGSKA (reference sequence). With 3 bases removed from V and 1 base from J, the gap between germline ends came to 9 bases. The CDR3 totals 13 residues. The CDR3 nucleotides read TGCAGTGCTAGTTTGGCGGATAACTATGGCTACACCTTC. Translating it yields CSASLADNYGYTF.

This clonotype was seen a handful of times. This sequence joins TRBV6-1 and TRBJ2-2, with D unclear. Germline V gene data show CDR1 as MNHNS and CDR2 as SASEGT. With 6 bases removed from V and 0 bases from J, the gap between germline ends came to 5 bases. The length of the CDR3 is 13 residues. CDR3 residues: CASRSTNTGELFF. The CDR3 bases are TGTGCCAGCAGGAGTACGAACACCGGGGAGCTGTTTTTT.

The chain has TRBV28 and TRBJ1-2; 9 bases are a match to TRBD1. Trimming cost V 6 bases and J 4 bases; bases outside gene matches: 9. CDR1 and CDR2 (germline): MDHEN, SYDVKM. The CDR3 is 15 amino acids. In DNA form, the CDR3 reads TGTGCCAGCAGGAAACCGGGACAGGGCATCTATGGCTACACCTTC. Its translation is CASRKPGQGIYGYTF.

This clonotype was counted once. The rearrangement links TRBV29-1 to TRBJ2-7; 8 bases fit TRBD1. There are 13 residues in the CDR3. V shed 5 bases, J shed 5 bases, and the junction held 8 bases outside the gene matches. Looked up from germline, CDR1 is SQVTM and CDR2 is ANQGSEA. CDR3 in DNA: TGCAGCGTTCCTAGACAGGGGACCCACGAGCAGTACTTC. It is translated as CSVPRQGTHEQYF.

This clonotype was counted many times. CDR3 protein: CASSRIAGGTQYF. The CDR3 DNA reads as TGTGCCAGCAGCCGCATAGCGGGAGGGACGCAGTATTTT. The V and J genes are TRBV28 and TRBJ2-3, with TRBD2 identical over 11 bases. Germline CDR1 is MDHEN and CDR2 is SYDVKM. Trimming cost V 6 bases and J 9 bases; bases outside gene matches: 5. The CDR3 sequence is 13 residues long.

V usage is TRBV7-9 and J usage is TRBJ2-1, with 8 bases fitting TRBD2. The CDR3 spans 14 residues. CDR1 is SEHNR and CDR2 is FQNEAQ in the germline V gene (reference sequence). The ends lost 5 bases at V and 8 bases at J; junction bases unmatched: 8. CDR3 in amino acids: CASSPYAAGDEQFF. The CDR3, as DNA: TGTGCCAGCAGCCCGTATGCAGCGGGAGATGAGCAGTTCTTC.

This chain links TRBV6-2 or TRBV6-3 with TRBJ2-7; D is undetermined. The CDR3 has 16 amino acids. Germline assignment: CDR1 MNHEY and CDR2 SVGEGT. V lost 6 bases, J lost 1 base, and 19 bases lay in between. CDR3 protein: CASRPSRPSMSYEQYF. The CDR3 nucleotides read TGTGCCAGCAGACCCAGCCGACCAAGCATGTCCTACGAGCAGTACTTC.

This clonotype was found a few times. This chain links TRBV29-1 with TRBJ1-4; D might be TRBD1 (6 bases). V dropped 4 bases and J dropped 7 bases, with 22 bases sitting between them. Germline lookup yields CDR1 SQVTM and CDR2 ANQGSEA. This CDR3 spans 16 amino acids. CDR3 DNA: TGCAGCGTTGCGACGGCCCGACAGGCAAAAGTTGAAAAACTGTTTTTT. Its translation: CSVATARQAKVEKLFF. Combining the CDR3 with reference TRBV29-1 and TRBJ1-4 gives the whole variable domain SAVISQKPSRDICQRGTSLTIQCQVDSQVTMMFWYRQQPGQSLTLIATANQGSEATYESGFVIDKFPISRPNLTFSTLTVSNMSPEDSSIYLCSVATARQAKVEKLFFGSGTQLSVL.

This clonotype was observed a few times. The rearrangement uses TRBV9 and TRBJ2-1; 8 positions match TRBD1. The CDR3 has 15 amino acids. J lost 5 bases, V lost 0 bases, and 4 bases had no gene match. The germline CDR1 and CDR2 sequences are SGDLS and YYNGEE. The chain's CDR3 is CASSVGRGLDNEQFF. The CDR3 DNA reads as TGTGCCAGCAGCGTAGGCAGGGGGCTGGACAATGAGCAGTTCTTC.

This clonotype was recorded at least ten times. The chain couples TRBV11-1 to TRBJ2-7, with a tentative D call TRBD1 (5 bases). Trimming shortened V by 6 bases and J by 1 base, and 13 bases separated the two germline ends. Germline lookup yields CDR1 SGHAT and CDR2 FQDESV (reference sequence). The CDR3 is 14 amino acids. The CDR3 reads CASSFTYRSYEQYF. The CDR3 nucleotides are TGTGCCAGCAGTTTTACGTACAGGTCCTACGAGCAGTACTTC.